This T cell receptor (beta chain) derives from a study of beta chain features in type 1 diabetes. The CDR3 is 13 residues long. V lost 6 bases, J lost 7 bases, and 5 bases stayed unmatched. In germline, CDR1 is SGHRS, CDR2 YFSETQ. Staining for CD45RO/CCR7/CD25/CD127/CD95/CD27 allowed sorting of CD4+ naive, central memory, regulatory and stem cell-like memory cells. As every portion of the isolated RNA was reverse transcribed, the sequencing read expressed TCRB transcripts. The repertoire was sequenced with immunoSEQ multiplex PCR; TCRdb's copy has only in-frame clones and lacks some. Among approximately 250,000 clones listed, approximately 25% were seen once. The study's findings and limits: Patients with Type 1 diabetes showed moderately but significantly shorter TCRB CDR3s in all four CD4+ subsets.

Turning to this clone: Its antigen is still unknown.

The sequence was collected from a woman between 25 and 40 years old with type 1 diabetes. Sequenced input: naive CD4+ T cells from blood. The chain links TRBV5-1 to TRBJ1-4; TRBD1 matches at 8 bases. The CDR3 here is CASMDRDGEKLFF. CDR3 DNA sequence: TGCGCCAGCATGGACAGGGACGGTGAAAAACTGTTTTTT. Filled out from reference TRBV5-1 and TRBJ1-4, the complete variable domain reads KAGVTQTPRYLIKTRGQQVTLSCSPISGHRSVSWYQQTPGQGLQFLFEYFSETQRNKGNFPGRFSGRQFSNSRSEMNVSTLELGDSALYLCASMDRDGEKLFFGSGTQLSVL.